The present entry profiles one T cell receptor (beta chain) with its context. Its specificity is not known. The source of the sample is a study of OX40 agonist ivuxolimab in advanced cancers. Study in general: Cohort: about 80% men, mean age approximately 66, aged about 23 to 79. Whole-study findings and limits: Expanded peripheral T cell antigen specificity was not determined.

The CDR3 extends over 12 amino acids. Germline lookup yields CDR1 SGDLS and CDR2 YYNGEE. Between the trimmed V and J ends, which lost 6 bases and 1 base, there was a span of 7 bases. Some clones are missing from TCRdb's copy, which holds only in-frame ones; the method was immunoSEQ multiplex PCR. Seen here are tens of thousands of clones, roughly 86% observed once, and the top ten hold 0.6% to 0.8%. Here the sequenced sample was CD4+ or CD8+ T cells sorted from blood, taken in a trial of the OX40 agonist ivuxolimab. This TCR derives from an adult with an advanced solid tumor such as melanoma, head and neck, liver or kidney cancer. The chain couples TRBV9 to TRBJ1-1; possibly TRBD1 for D (5 bases). This CDR3 reads CASNRPNTEAFF. For the CDR3, the DNA is TGTGCCAGCAACAGGCCGAACACTGAAGCTTTCTTT.